The T cell receptor beta chain described here comes from a study of T cells in localized non-small cell lung cancer. About this clone: Its antigen is unidentified.

Germline lookup yields CDR1 SGHDT and CDR2 YYEEEE. The CDR3 runs 15 residues. V lost 1 base and J lost 0, with 8 bases in between. Study-wide points: Uninvolved adjacent lung showed higher T cell clonality than tumor. Among the top 100 tumor clones, a median roughly 57 appeared in adjacent lung.

The repertoire was sequenced with immunoSEQ multiplex PCR; TCRdb's copy has only in-frame clones and lacks some. The sample shows roughly 67,000 clones, approximately 85% of them seen only once. The clonotype was recovered from a female donor aged 60 or older with stage I lung adenocarcinoma. The genes are TRBV5-6 and TRBJ2-1; D perhaps matches TRBD2 (6 bases). The source was peripheral blood, collected before any cancer treatment. The CDR3 region has the DNA TGTGCCAGCAGCTTGCTCGGGAGCTCCTACAATGAGCAGTTCTTC. This encodes CASSLLGSSYNEQFF.